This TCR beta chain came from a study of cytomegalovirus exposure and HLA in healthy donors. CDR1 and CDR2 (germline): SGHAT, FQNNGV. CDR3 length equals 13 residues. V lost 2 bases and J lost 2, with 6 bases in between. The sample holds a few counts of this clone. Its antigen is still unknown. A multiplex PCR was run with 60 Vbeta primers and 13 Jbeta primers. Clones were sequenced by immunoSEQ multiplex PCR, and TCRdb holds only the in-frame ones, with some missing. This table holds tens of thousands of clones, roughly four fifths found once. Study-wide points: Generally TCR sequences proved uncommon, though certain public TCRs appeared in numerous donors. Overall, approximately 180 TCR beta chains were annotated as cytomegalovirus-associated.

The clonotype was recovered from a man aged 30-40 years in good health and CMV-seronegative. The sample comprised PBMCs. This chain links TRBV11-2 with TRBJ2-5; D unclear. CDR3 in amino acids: CASSLNSQETQYF. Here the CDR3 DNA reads TGTGCCAGCAGCTTAAACAGTCAAGAGACCCAGTACTTC.